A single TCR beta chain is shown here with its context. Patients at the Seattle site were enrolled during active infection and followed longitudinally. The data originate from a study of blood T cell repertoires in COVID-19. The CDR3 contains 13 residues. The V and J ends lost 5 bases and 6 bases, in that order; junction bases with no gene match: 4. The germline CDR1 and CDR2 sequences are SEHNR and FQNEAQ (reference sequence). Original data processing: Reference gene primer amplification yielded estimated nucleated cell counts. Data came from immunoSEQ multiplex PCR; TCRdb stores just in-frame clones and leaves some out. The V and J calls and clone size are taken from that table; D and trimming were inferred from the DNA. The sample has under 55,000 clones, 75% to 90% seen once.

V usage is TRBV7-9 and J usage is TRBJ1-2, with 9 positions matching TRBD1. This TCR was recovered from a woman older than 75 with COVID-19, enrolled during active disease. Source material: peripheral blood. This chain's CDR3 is CASSPDRGHGYTF. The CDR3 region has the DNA TGTGCCAGCAGCCCGGACAGGGGACATGGCTACACCTTC. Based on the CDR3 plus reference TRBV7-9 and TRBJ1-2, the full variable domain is DTGVSQNPRHKITKRGQNVTFRCDPISEHNRLYWYRQTLGQGPEFLTYFQNEAQLEKSRLLSDRFSAERPKGSFSTLEIQRTEQGDSAMYLCASSPDRGHGYTFGSGTRLTVV.